Listed below are T cell receptor beta chains from one sample, sequenced in a study of cytomegalovirus exposure and HLA in healthy donors. Method: immunoSEQ multiplex PCR; TCRdb's copy keeps in-frame clones and lacks some. The table includes 200,000 or so clones, over 75% detected once. Specimen: PBMCs. The receptors were sampled from a boy aged 2 to 9 in good health and CMV-seronegative. Each CDR3 is given without its conserved first and last residue.

cdr3_length: 13; v_call: TRBV13; cdr3_aa: ASSFRYRAYNEQF
cdr3_length: 12; v_call: TRBV2; cdr3_aa: ASVFRDITHEQY
cdr3_length: 13; v_call: TRBV27; cdr3_aa: ASSLSGTGFVPAF
cdr3_length: 12; v_call: TRBV11-2; cdr3_aa: ASSQTTEYEKLF
cdr3_length: 12; v_call: TRBV15; cdr3_aa: ATSPPGRNTEAF
cdr3_length: 11; v_call: TRBV5-1; cdr3_aa: ASSLRGQETQY
cdr3_length: 12; v_call: TRBV2; cdr3_aa: ASSPGTGGNEQF
cdr3_length: 14; v_call: TRBV7-2; cdr3_aa: ASSPSDSPLGDEQY
cdr3_length: 11; v_call: TRBV23-1; cdr3_aa: ARNRVDFVEQY
cdr3_length: 14; v_call: TRBV5-4; cdr3_aa: ASSFEIVGSNTEAF
cdr3_length: 14; v_call: TRBV9; cdr3_aa: ASSAQGATMNTEAF
cdr3_length: 14; v_call: TRBV4-3; cdr3_aa: ASSPFSTGDDGGYT
cdr3_length: 14; v_call: TRBV4-3; cdr3_aa: ASSVSGTSSTDTQY
cdr3_length: 11; v_call: TRBV7-9; cdr3_aa: ASSSSGGDEQF
cdr3_length: 14; v_call: TRBV7-6; cdr3_aa: ASSPLAGALTDTQY
cdr3_length: 11; v_call: TRBV19; cdr3_aa: ASRTGGYTEAF
cdr3_length: 13; v_call: TRBV12-5; cdr3_aa: ASGFGTGYAYEQY
cdr3_length: 13; v_call: TRBV7-6; cdr3_aa: ASSLSRLEADEQF
cdr3_length: 13; v_call: TRBV6-5; cdr3_aa: ASRPLLGGRYEQY
cdr3_length: 17; v_call: TRBV4-3; cdr3_aa: ASSQDRATSGGISYEQY
cdr3_length: 13; v_call: TRBV13; cdr3_aa: ASSLAGEGNYGYT
cdr3_length: 14; v_call: TRBV7-2; cdr3_aa: ASSRTVGGVGEKLF
cdr3_length: 11; v_call: TRBV6-5; cdr3_aa: ASSARTGREQY
cdr3_length: 13; v_call: TRBV30; cdr3_aa: AWSGGQVSSYEQY
cdr3_length: 16; v_call: TRBV7-2; cdr3_aa: ASSFRLAGGSTGDTQY
cdr3_length: 10; v_call: TRBV5-4; cdr3_aa: ASSTAGGGYT
cdr3_length: 11; v_call: TRBV6-5; cdr3_aa: ASTRSGGDTQY
cdr3_length: 15; v_call: TRBV7-2; cdr3_aa: ASSPHRTSAYQETQY
cdr3_length: 12; v_call: TRBV19; cdr3_aa: ASAEGGGGDTQY
cdr3_length: 12; v_call: TRBV6-5; cdr3_aa: ASSYRGQGYGYT
cdr3_length: 12; v_call: TRBV5-6; cdr3_aa: ASRTSGGADTQY